This is a list of T cell receptor beta chains from one sample in a study of identical twins. MiXCR was run by TCRdb on the 5' RACE reads, yielding one entry per CDR3 protein. The sample holds approximately 210,000 distinct CDR3 sequences; approximately 7.1% are singletons and the top ten take roughly 15%. The same sample was also used in a study of T cells expressing NK-cell markers.

Specimen: CD8+ T cells sorted from blood. All receptors derive from a woman aged 18 to 35 in good health. CDR3s include the opening cysteine and the closing phenylalanine or tryptophan. D genes are given only for firm matches. Clone size, where shown, is once, few, many, or a class for clones that have expanded.

TRBD1,TRBV5-1,TRBJ2-7,few,TGCGCCAGCAGCTTGGCCGGGGACAGGGCCTACGAGCAGTACTTC,CASSLAGDRAYEQYF
TRBD2,TRBV18,TRBJ2-3,.,TGTGCCAGCTCACCACTGGGCGGGAGGGACGCAGATACGCAGTATTTT,CASSPLGGRDADTQYF
.,TRBV20-1,TRBJ1-5,many,TGCAGTGCTAGGGAGCCCTCTGAAAATCAGCCCCAGCATTTT,CSAREPSENQPQHF
.,TRBV5-1,TRBJ2-7,.,TGCGCCAGCAGCTTGGCCTCTGTCGGGAGACTCAACGAGCAGTACTTC,CASSLASVGRLNEQYF
.,TRBV5-1,TRBJ2-5,many,TGCGCCAGCAGCTTCCCTGGACCTGAAGAGACCCAGTACTTC,CASSFPGPEETQYF
.,TRBV9,TRBJ2-2,few,TGTGCCAGCAGCGTAGGGGGGGCGAACGGGGAGCTGTTTTTT,CASSVGGANGELFF
TRBD2,TRBV9,TRBJ2-1,many,TGTGCCAGCAGCGTTAGCGGGAGTTCCGATGAGCAGTTCTTC,CASSVSGSSDEQFF
.,TRBV9,TRBJ2-3,.,TGTGCCAGCAGCGTAGTATCCGGGGGAGATACGCAGTATTTT,CASSVVSGGDTQYF
.,TRBV25-1,TRBJ2-5,few,TGTGCCAGCAGTGAATACGGTCAAGAGACCCAGTACTTC,CASSEYGQETQYF
.,TRBV7-2,TRBJ2-3,many,TGTGCCAGCAGCTTATTGGGCGGTAATACAGATACGCAGTATTTT,CASSLLGGNTDTQYF
.,TRBV9,TRBJ2-7,few,TGTGCCAGCAGCGTCGGACTGGGGGACTACGAGCAGTACTTC,CASSVGLGDYEQYF
.,TRBV7-9,TRBJ2-1,.,TGTGCCGCGGCCCCGGCTAGTGGTTACAATGAGCAGTTCTTC,CAAAPASGYNEQFF
.,TRBV11-2,TRBJ2-7,many,TGTGCCAGCAGCAGTGGAGCCTCCTACGAGCAGTACTTC,CASSSGASYEQYF
.,TRBV4-1,TRBJ1-1,.,TGCGCCAGCAGCTCCAGGGGTCCCCACACTGAAGCTTTCTTT,CASSSRGPHTEAFF
.,TRBV7-9,TRBJ2-2,few,TGTGCCAGCAGCTTAGAGTGGGCGAACACCGGGGAGCTGTTTTTT,CASSLEWANTGELFF
.,TRBV3-1,TRBJ2-1,few,TGTGCCAGCACCCAGGAGAGCTCCTACAATGAGCAGTTCTTC,CASTQESSYNEQFF
TRBD1,TRBV9,TRBJ2-1,few,TGTGCCAGCAGCGGTAGTACCCGACAGGGAACGGGATACAATGAGCAGTTCTTC,CASSGSTRQGTGYNEQFF
.,TRBV12-3/TRBV12-4,TRBJ2-1,many,TGTGCCAGCAGTTTTTTCGAGAATAATGAGCAGTTCTTC,CASSFFENNEQFF
.,TRBV7-9,TRBJ2-7,few,TGTGCCAGCAGCCATGGGAGCGCAGCCTACGAGCAGTACTTC,CASSHGSAAYEQYF
.,TRBV6-1,TRBJ2-3,few,TGTGCCAGCAGTCCAGAAGTAGCGGTTACTAGCACAGATACGCAGTATTTT,CASSPEVAVTSTDTQYF
.,TRBV6-1,TRBJ2-7,.,TGTGCCAGCACTCCTGGGACATTTGGATACGAGCAGTACTTC,CASTPGTFGYEQYF
.,TRBV7-9,TRBJ1-1,few,TGTGCCAGCAGCTTTGAGGAGAGGAACACTGAAGCTTTCTTT,CASSFEERNTEAFF
.,TRBV3-1,TRBJ1-1,.,TGTGCCAGCAGCCAAGAAGTTAGGGCAGGGCCCCCTGAAGCTTTCTTT,CASSQEVRAGPPEAFF
.,TRBV13,TRBJ2-7,few,TGTGCCAGCAGTCGGAGGGGCCCTCGGGGGCGCGAGCAGTACTTC,CASSRRGPRGREQYF
.,TRBV29-1,TRBJ2-2,many,TGCAGCGTTGTGGTTGGGTCCCCCACCGGGGAGCTGTTTTTT,CSVVVGSPTGELFF
.,TRBV12-3/TRBV12-4,TRBJ1-1,.,TGTGCCGGCAGAAAGGCCATGAACACTGAAGCTTTCTTT,CAGRKAMNTEAFF
.,TRBV19,TRBJ2-5,few,TGTGCCAGTAGTATAGATATGACATGGGAGACCCAGTACTTC,CASSIDMTWETQYF
.,TRBV4-1,TRBJ2-7,many,TGCGCCAGCAGCCAATTTTCTTCGGTAGACGAGCAGTACTTC,CASSQFSSVDEQYF
.,TRBV27,TRBJ2-7,.,TGTGCCAGCAGTCTTGACAGAATCGAGCAGTACTTC,CASSLDRIEQYF
TRBD1,TRBV6-2/TRBV6-3,TRBJ1-6,.,TGTGCCAGCAGTTACGCCAGGGGGTTGAATTCACCCCTCCACTTT,CASSYARGLNSPLHF
.,TRBV27,TRBJ2-4,.,TGTGCCAGCATCGGGGAAAACATTCAGTACTTC,CASIGENIQYF
TRBD2,TRBV5-1,TRBJ2-1,many,TGCGCCAGCAGCTCCGGGACTAGCGGGAGCTATGAGCAGTTCTTC,CASSSGTSGSYEQFF
TRBD2,TRBV20-1,TRBJ2-1,.,TGCAGTGCTAGAAGACACTTTAGCGGGAAGGGGAATGAGCAGTTCTTC,CSARRHFSGKGNEQFF
.,TRBV6-2/TRBV6-3,TRBJ2-2,few,TGTGCCAGCAGGTCGACTATGTACACCGGGGAGCTGTTTTTT,CASRSTMYTGELFF
.,TRBV10-3,TRBJ1-1,many,TGTGCCATCAGTGATGTGCTGGGGGGGGATTTGAACACTGAAGCTTTCTTT,CAISDVLGGDLNTEAFF
.,TRBV11-2,TRBJ2-5,.,TGTGCCAGCAGCTTATTCGTCAGCGACCAAGAGACCCAGTACTTC,CASSLFVSDQETQYF
TRBD2,TRBV12-3/TRBV12-4,TRBJ2-1,.,TGTGCCAGCAGTCCCCCCCTATATGCGGGGGAAAATGAGCAGTTCTTC,CASSPPLYAGENEQFF
.,TRBV10-3,TRBJ1-1,many,TGTGCCATCAGTTCCCAGGGAGGGGACACTGAAGCTTTCTTT,CAISSQGGDTEAFF
.,TRBV12-3/TRBV12-4,TRBJ2-3,few,TGTGCCAGCAAAAAGGAGGGATTCAGCACAGATACGCAGTATTTT,CASKKEGFSTDTQYF
.,TRBV27,TRBJ1-1,few,TGTGCCAGCAGTTTATTATCGACAGCCGGTGAAGCTTTCTTT,CASSLLSTAGEAFF
TRBD2,TRBV19,TRBJ2-7,few,TGTGCCAGTAGTATAGTTTCAGCGGGAGACTACGAGCAGTACTTC,CASSIVSAGDYEQYF
.,TRBV12-3/TRBV12-4,TRBJ2-1,many,TGTGCCAGCAGCACCTGGGCAGCCCGGCATGAGCAGTTCTTC,CASSTWAARHEQFF
.,TRBV2,TRBJ1-1,few,TGTGCCAGCAGTGATTTGGCAGGCGGGGTGAACACTGAAGCTTTCTTT,CASSDLAGGVNTEAFF
.,TRBV5-5,TRBJ2-5,few,TGTGCCAGCAGCCCGGACAACCCCTTAGGAGAGACCCAGTACTTC,CASSPDNPLGETQYF
.,TRBV5-1,TRBJ2-7,few,TGCGCCAGCCACCCTGGACAGTTTATTTCCTACGAGCAGTACTTC,CASHPGQFISYEQYF
.,TRBV29-1,TRBJ2-7,many,TGCAGCGTTGTCAACCTGGACGGATCCTACGAGCAGTACTTC,CSVVNLDGSYEQYF
TRBD2,TRBV27,TRBJ2-1,.,TGTGCCAGCAGTCCTACTAGCGGGAGAATCAATGAGCAGTTCTTC,CASSPTSGRINEQFF
TRBD2,TRBV11-2,TRBJ2-7,many,TGTGCCAGCAGCTTCGGGACTAGCGGGAGGGCCGCCTACGAGCAGTACTTC,CASSFGTSGRAAYEQYF
.,TRBV4-3,TRBJ2-5,many,TGCGCCAGCAGCCAAGGTTACCAAGAGACCCAGTACTTC,CASSQGYQETQYF
TRBD2,TRBV27,TRBJ2-3,.,TGTGCCAGCAGTTTTCCCGGGGGGACAGATACGCAGTATTTT,CASSFPGGTDTQYF
TRBD2,TRBV9,TRBJ2-1,many,TGTGCCAGCAGCGATCCGGCTAGCGGGGGGACCTACAATGAGCAGTTCTTC,CASSDPASGGTYNEQFF